The 25 T cell receptor beta chains listed next were all sequenced from one sample in a study of beta chain features in type 1 diabetes. These receptors lack a known antigen. Study-wide findings and caveats: Shorter TCRB CDR3s, moderately but significantly so, were found in Type 1 diabetes patients in all four CD4+ subsets.

Expressed TCRB transcripts were sequenced because the isolated RNA had all been reverse transcribed beforehand. The table came from immunoSEQ multiplex PCR; TCRdb's copy has only in-frame clones and leaves some out. This repertoire shows a few hundred thousand clones, approximately 13% found once; its top ten account for about 0.015%. The sequencing input was naive CD4+ T cells from blood. These receptors were taken from a woman aged 18-29 years with type 1 diabetes.

This chain links TRBV19 with TRBJ2-1; 8 bases line up with TRBD1. Losses at the gene ends were 5 bases for V and 12 bases for J; bases not matched to a gene: 12. This CDR3 has 14 amino acids. Per germline, CDR1 LNHDA and CDR2 SQIVND (reference sequence). The CDR3 protein is CASSGGQGEVPQFF. The CDR3 coding sequence is TGTGCCAGTAGTGGTGGACAGGGAGAGGTTCCGCAGTTCTTC.

The rearrangement uses TRBV7-3 and TRBJ2-4; 10 nucleotides line up with TRBD1. Trimming cost V 5 bases and J 3 bases; bases outside gene matches: 7. Per the germline V gene, CDR1 is SGHTA and CDR2 is FQGTGA. This CDR3 comprises 16 residues. CDR3 sequence reads: CASSPGTGVGKNIQYF. DNA for the CDR3: TGTGCCAGCAGCCCTGGGACAGGGGTAGGCAAAAACATTCAGTACTTC.

The V call is TRBV6-6, the J call TRBJ2-4, with a tentative D call TRBD1 (6 bases). Per the germline V gene, CDR1 is MNHNY and CDR2 is SVGAGI (reference sequence). V gave up 10 bases and J gave up 1 base, with 14 bases separating them. This CDR3 has 14 amino acids. In DNA form, the CDR3 reads TGTGCCACCCAGGGGCAGTGGGCCAAAAACATTCAGTACTTC. It translates to CATQGQWAKNIQYF.

This clone showed up just a few times. The chain employs TRBV5-4 and TRBJ2-7; TRBD2 is a possible D gene (6 bases). The ends were cut back, 3 bases at V and 0 bases at J, with 16 bases in the middle. CDR3 length equals 16 residues. CDR1 is SGHNT and CDR2 is YYREEE in the germline V gene (reference sequence). DNA for the CDR3: TGTGCCAGCAGCTCACGTCGCCAGGGAGGCTCCTACGAGCAGTACTTC. Translated: CASSSRRQGGSYEQYF.

This clone has only a few counts. V usage is TRBV18 and J usage is TRBJ2-1; 9 bases agree with TRBD2. J lost 3 bases, V lost 6 bases, and 9 bases had no gene match. The CDR3 is 16 amino acids. Germline V gives CDR1 KGHSH, CDR2 LQKENI. The CDR3 DNA sequence: TGTGCCAGCTCGGGGGTTAGCGGGAGAGTCTACAATGAGCAGTTCTTC. Its translation: CASSGVSGRVYNEQFF.

The chain's CDR3 is CAWRVGMNTEAFF. CDR3 sequence (DNA): TGTGCCTGGAGGGTCGGGATGAACACTGAAGCTTTCTTT. The chain links TRBV30 to TRBJ1-1; the D is unclear. The germline V gene encodes CDR1 GTSNPN and CDR2 SVGIG (reference sequence). V lost 3 bases and J 0 bases, leaving 8 bases between the germline ends. There are 13 residues in the CDR3.

The chain is built from TRBV29-1 and TRBJ2-5, with 7 bases fitting TRBD1. In germline, CDR1 is SQVTM, CDR2 ANQGSEA. The CDR3 runs to 12 residues. The trim removed 5 bases at V and 5 bases at J, leaving 5 bases unmatched. In DNA form, the CDR3 reads TGCAGCGTTACAGGGGTAGGGGAGACCCAGTACTTC. It encodes CSVTGVGETQYF.

This clone was found a few times. The V and J genes are TRBV5-4 and TRBJ1-1, with D uncertain. The CDR3 extends over 13 amino acids. V was pared by 0 bases and J by 5 bases, with 8 bases between. Germline V gene sequence: CDR1 SGHNT, CDR2 YYREEE (reference sequence). The CDR3 nucleotides read TGTGCCAGCAGCTTGGCAACGGGTACTGAAGCTTTCTTT. Encoded protein: CASSLATGTEAFF.

This chain connects TRBV13 to TRBJ2-4, with 7 bases matching TRBD2. The ends lost 8 bases at V and 0 bases at J; junction bases unmatched: 13. Germline assignment: CDR1 PRHDT and CDR2 FYEKMQ (reference sequence). The CDR3 length is 17 residues. The CDR3 nucleotides read TGTGCCAGCCGGAATAGCGGGTCCCGGGGAGCCAAAAACATTCAGTACTTC. Translation gives CASRNSGSRGAKNIQYF. The full variable domain, its missing parts supplied by reference TRBV13 and TRBJ2-4, is AAGVIQSPRHLIKEKRETATLKCYPIPRHDTVYWYQQGPGQDPQFLISFYEKMQSDKGSIPDRFSAQQFSDYHSELNMSSLELGDSALYFCASRNSGSRGAKNIQYFGAGTRLSVL.

This clone was seen a handful of times. The chain uses TRBV5-4 and TRBJ2-5; 9 bases align to TRBD1. Germline V CDR1 and CDR2: SGHNT, YYREEE (reference sequence). This CDR3 is built from 15 residues. J lost 5 bases, V lost 0 bases, and 5 bases had no gene match. In DNA form, the CDR3 reads TGTGCCAGCAGCTTGGACAGGGGGCAAAGGGAGACCCAGTACTTC. Translation gives CASSLDRGQRETQYF.

This clone has just a few counts. The chain joins TRBV30 to TRBJ2-3; TRBD2 matches 7 bases. Germline loops: CDR1 GTSNPN, CDR2 SVGIG (reference sequence). The CDR3 is made up of 14 amino acids. With V trimmed by 5 bases and J by 0 bases, 5 bases remained unmatched. The CDR3 DNA reads as TGTGCCTGGGGACTAGGGGCTAGCACAGATACGCAGTATTTT. Translating gives CAWGLGASTDTQYF.

This clone turned up a few times. In DNA, the CDR3 is TGTGCCAGCTCACCTCAGGGACAGAGCGTCAATCAGCCCCAGCATTTT. The encoded protein is CASSPQGQSVNQPQHF. V is TRBV18 and J is TRBJ1-5, with 7 bases matching TRBD1. Germline CDR1 reads KGHSH; CDR2 reads LQKENI. The CDR3 totals 16 residues. The ends lost 3 bases at V and 3 bases at J; junction bases unmatched: 8.

This clone was counted between two and nine times. This rearrangement joins TRBV5-1 to TRBJ1-3, with a possible D match to TRBD1 (6 bases). The CDR3 consists of 16 residues. Trimming took 0 bases from V and 3 from J, leaving 13 bases between them. The germline V gene has CDR1 SGHRS and CDR2 YFSETQ. Here the CDR3 DNA reads TGCGCCAGCAGCTTGGCCCGGGGGGCGCTTGGAAACACCATATATTTT. Amino acid sequence: CASSLARGALGNTIYF.

The rearrangement links TRBV19 to TRBJ1-2; D is perhaps TRBD1 (6 bases). Germline loops: CDR1 LNHDA, CDR2 SQIVND (reference sequence). With 3 bases removed from V and 4 bases from J, the gap between germline ends came to 12 bases. This CDR3 region has 14 residues. CDR3 region: CASSMAGVLYGYTF. Here the CDR3 DNA reads TGTGCCAGTAGTATGGCAGGGGTCCTCTATGGCTACACCTTC.

CDR3: CSANTGREQYF. Here the CDR3 DNA reads TGCAGTGCTAATACAGGGCGGGAGCAGTACTTC. This chain joins TRBV20-1 and TRBJ2-7, with D perhaps matching TRBD1 (6 bases). The V end lost 4 bases, the J end lost 7 bases, and 11 bases lay between the germline ends. Germline CDR1 and CDR2: DFQATT and SNEGSKA (reference sequence). This CDR3 comprises 11 residues.

This chain uses TRBV7-9 with TRBJ2-5; 12 bases map to TRBD1. V lost 5 bases and J lost 4; bases outside the gene matches: 2. Germline CDR1 and CDR2: SEHNR and FQNEAQ (reference sequence). This CDR3 has 14 amino acids. This CDR3 is CASSPGQGAETQYF. CDR3 bases: TGTGCCAGCAGCCCGGGACAGGGGGCAGAGACCCAGTACTTC.

This clone was observed a few times. The V call is TRBV21-1, the J call TRBJ2-1; whether TRBD2, the table's D call, matches the DNA was not checked. TRBV21-1 is noted as a pseudogene. The CDR3 has 10 residues. CDR3 nucleotide sequence: TGTGCCAGCAGCAGGGGGGAACAGTTCTTC. Its translation is CASSRGEQFF.

This clone has more than one count but fewer than ten. The chain has TRBV4-1 and TRBJ2-3; TRBD2 matches at 7 bases. The CDR3 is 14 residues long. CDR1 is MGHRA, CDR2 YSYEKL, per germline. The V segment lost 4 bases and the J segment 6 bases; nucleotides outside the gene matches: 7. The CDR3 DNA is TGCGCCAGCAGCCTAAGACTAGCTGGCGATACGCAGTATTTT. Translating gives CASSLRLAGDTQYF.

This clone was seen a few times. The V gene is TRBV7-9, the J gene TRBJ2-3; 7 bases match TRBD1. The J segment lost 2 bases and the V segment lost 4 bases, leaving 9 bases of the junction unmatched. Germline assignment: CDR1 SEHNR and CDR2 FQNEAQ (reference sequence). The CDR3 spans 16 residues. The CDR3 DNA is TGTGCCAGCAGCTGGGCTGACAGGGCGCTCACAGATACGCAGTATTTT. It encodes CASSWADRALTDTQYF.

This chain links TRBV7-8 with TRBJ2-3; 9 bases fit TRBD2. Trimming at V came to 3 bases and at J to 5 bases, leaving 6 bases not matched to a gene. CDR3 size: 15 residues. Per germline, CDR1 SGHVS and CDR2 FQNEAQ. The CDR3 coding sequence is TGTGCCAGCAGCTTTTTAGCGGGAGTTGTAGATACGCAGTATTTT. It is translated as CASSFLAGVVDTQYF.

This chain links TRBV30 with TRBJ2-2, with 9 bases matching TRBD1. The CDR3 loop spans 16 amino acids. V shed 2 bases, J shed 0 bases, and the junction held 4 bases outside the gene matches. In germline, CDR1 is GTSNPN, CDR2 SVGIG (reference sequence). The CDR3 coding sequence is TGTGCCTGGAGTTCCGGGACAGGGCCGAACACCGGGGAGCTGTTTTTT. Its protein is CAWSSGTGPNTGELFF.

The chain's CDR3 is CASSFEGLTSGFF. CDR3 bases: TGCGCCAGCAGCTTTGAGGGACTCACGTCAGGGTTTTTT. The chain joins TRBV5-1 to TRBJ2-2, with a weak D call TRBD2 (6 bases). The length of the CDR3 is 13 residues. The V end lost 2 bases, the J end lost 16 bases, and 18 bases lay between the germline ends. Germline CDR1 and CDR2: SGHRS and YFSETQ. Full variable domain (missing parts from reference TRBV5-1 and TRBJ2-2): KAGVTQTPRYLIKTRGQQVTLSCSPISGHRSVSWYQQTPGQGLQFLFEYFSETQRNKGNFPGRFSGRQFSNSRSEMNVSTLELGDSALYLCASSFEGLTSGFFGEGSRLTVL.

This clone was found a few times. The rearrangement joins TRBV28 to TRBJ2-2; 7 bases agree with TRBD2. Germline CDR1 MDHEN, CDR2 SYDVKM. The CDR3 loop spans 14 amino acids. The ends lost 7 bases at V and 0 bases at J; junction bases unmatched: 2. CDR3 coding DNA: TGTGCCAGCACTACTAGCGCGAACACCGGGGAGCTGTTTTTT. Protein product: CASTTSANTGELFF.

This chain uses TRBV5-4 with TRBJ2-3; weak D call: TRBD2 (6 bases). The CDR3 is made up of 16 amino acids. Trimming took 1 base from V and 1 from J, leaving 13 bases between them. Germline V CDR1 and CDR2: SGHNT, YYREEE (reference sequence). This CDR3 is CASSLRERRGTDTQYF. The DNA of the CDR3 is TGTGCCAGCAGCTTGCGGGAGAGGCGCGGCACAGATACGCAGTATTTT.

This clone was detected a few times. Other DNA sequences in this specimen translate into the identical CDR3. This chain joins TRBV18 and TRBJ2-6; D uncertain. Trimming shortened V by 3 bases and J by 0 bases, and 3 bases separated the two germline ends. The CDR3 totals 14 residues. The V gene's germline CDR1 is KGHSH and CDR2 LQKENI. This chain's CDR3 is CASSPSSGANVLTF. CDR3 coding DNA: TGTGCCAGCTCACCCTCCTCTGGGGCCAACGTCCTGACTTTC.